The 28 T cell receptor beta chains given below trace back to one sample, sequenced in a study of control samples from healthy donors and cancer patients. Sequencing was performed with immunoSEQ multiplex PCR; in TCRdb, only in-frame clones are kept and a portion is missing. The profile shows some 160,000 clones, around 95% of them singletons. Sequenced material: blood. These receptors all come from a woman in her thirties or forties in good health.

V gene TRBV19 combines with J gene TRBJ1-3, with no clear D. Trimming removed 1 base at V and 4 bases at J, with 14 bases between. Germline V lookup: CDR1 LNHDA, CDR2 SQIVND (reference sequence). There are 16 residues in the CDR3. For the CDR3, the DNA is TGTGCCAGTAGTATAGGTACTGGCGGGCGCGGAAACACCATATATTTT. Translation: CASSIGTGGRGNTIYF.

The gene calls are TRBV30 and TRBJ1-4; 7 bases are a match to TRBD1. The CDR3 is made up of 16 amino acids. Germline trimming cut 8 bases from V and 8 bases from J; bases unmatched to any gene: 20. The germline CDR1 and CDR2 sequences are GTSNPN and SVGIG (reference sequence). The CDR3 DNA reads TGTGCCCAGGGCGTGGCAGGGGGGATCCTTAGAGAAAAACTGTTTTTT. Its protein product is CAQGVAGGILREKLFF.

This chain connects TRBV6-6 to TRBJ1-5; perhaps TRBD1 as D (6 bases). Germline V lookup: CDR1 MNHNY, CDR2 SVGAGI (reference sequence). The V and J ends lost 6 bases and 4 bases respectively, with 16 bases between them. This CDR3 has 15 amino acids. The DNA of the CDR3 is TGTGCCAGCAGCTACGTACAGGGTCAAAATCAGCCCCAGCATTTT. Residues: CASSYVQGQNQPQHF.

The chain is built from TRBV24-1 and TRBJ2-2; D not resolved. The CDR3 covers 13 residues. Germline CDR1 is KGHDR and CDR2 is SFDVKD. Trimming pared 4 bases from V and 4 bases from J, leaving 6 bases between. The CDR3 coding sequence is TGTGCCACCAGTGACAGGAGCACCGGGGAGCTGTTTTTT. Translating gives CATSDRSTGELFF.

V gene TRBV19 combines with J gene TRBJ1-4; D gene unclear. V was cut by 5 bases and J by 4 bases, with 8 bases left in between. The CDR3 loop spans 13 amino acids. Germline assignment: CDR1 LNHDA and CDR2 SQIVND (reference sequence). CDR3 in amino acids: CASSWSINEKLFF. CDR3 nucleotides: TGTGCCAGTAGTTGGTCCATTAATGAAAAACTGTTTTTT.

V and J are TRBV4-1 and TRBJ2-5; 8 bases agree with TRBD1. Germline CDR1 reads MGHRA; CDR2 reads YSYEKL. V lost 1 base, J lost 0 bases, and 1 base stayed unmatched. The CDR3 spans 15 residues. The CDR3 is CASSQVDRDQETQYF. The CDR3 DNA reads as TGCGCCAGCAGCCAAGTGGACAGGGACCAAGAGACCCAGTACTTC.

This chain connects TRBV6-5 to TRBJ2-1; 8 bases match TRBD2. Germline assignment: CDR1 MNHEY and CDR2 SVGAGI. CDR3 length equals 13 residues. V lost 7 bases, J lost 9 bases, and 8 bases stayed unmatched. DNA for the CDR3: TGTGCCAGCATCAGAGCGGGGGCAGGTGAGCAGTTCTTC. Amino acids: CASIRAGAGEQFF.

This rearrangement joins TRBV19 to TRBJ1-3; no definite D call. CDR1 LNHDA and CDR2 SQIVND come from the germline V gene (reference sequence). V was cut by 3 bases and J by 6 bases, with 12 bases left in between. The CDR3 loop spans 14 amino acids. CDR3 in DNA: TGTGCCAGTAGTATTCGGCGCATTGAAAACACCATATATTTT. This translates into CASSIRRIENTIYF.

This sequence joins TRBV6-2 or TRBV6-3 and TRBJ2-5; D possibly corresponds to TRBD2 (6 bases). Germline-derived CDR1 and CDR2 are MNHEY and SVGEGT. There are 14 residues in the CDR3. Deletions cut 5 bases from V and 5 bases from J, with 15 bases between. DNA for the CDR3: TGTGCCAGCAGTAAAGCTCGGGGGTCTGAGACCCAGTACTTC. This codes for CASSKARGSETQYF.

The chain has TRBV5-1 and TRBJ2-7; 8 bases fit TRBD2. V dropped 3 bases and J dropped 0; count of bases not matched to a gene: 8. The CDR3 loop spans 16 amino acids. The germline V gene encodes CDR1 SGHRS and CDR2 YFSETQ. In DNA form, the CDR3 reads TGCGCCAGCAGCTCCCCGAGCGGGAGAATCTCCTACGAGCAGTACTTC. Its protein product is CASSSPSGRISYEQYF.

This chain uses TRBV6-5 with TRBJ1-3; tentatively, D is TRBD1 (5 bases). From germline, CDR1 is MNHEY and CDR2 SVGAGI. With 7 bases removed from V and 8 bases from J, the gap between germline ends came to 15 bases. The CDR3 spans 13 residues. The CDR3 nucleotides are TGTGCCAGCACCCATACGGGGGAATACACCATATATTTT. Translating it yields CASTHTGEYTIYF.

The chain employs TRBV19 and TRBJ1-6; D call uncertain. The V gene lost 0 bases and the J gene lost 7 bases, with 13 bases spanning the gap. This CDR3 contains 16 residues. Germline V gene sequence: CDR1 LNHDA, CDR2 SQIVND (reference sequence). The CDR3 DNA sequence: TGTGCCAGTAGTATAGAGGTATTCCTGGAGAATTCACCCCTCCACTTT. Translating it yields CASSIEVFLENSPLHF.

The rearrangement joins TRBV18 to TRBJ1-1; D is unresolved. The CDR3 sequence is 14 residues long. Trimming cost V 3 bases and J 2 bases, with 10 bases left between them. Germline CDR1 KGHSH, CDR2 LQKENI. CDR3 sequence (DNA): TGTGCCAGCTCACCCCAATGGGAAAACACTGAAGCTTTCTTT. Translating gives CASSPQWENTEAFF.

This chain joins TRBV10-1 and TRBJ2-2; a possible D gene is TRBD2 (6 bases). V lost 4 bases and J lost 4, with 16 bases in between. The germline gives CDR1 WNHNN, CDR2 SYGVQD (reference sequence). This CDR3 comprises 16 residues. CDR3 in amino acids: CASSAPEGAGTGELFF. In DNA, the CDR3 is TGCGCCAGCAGTGCCCCAGAGGGAGCGGGCACCGGGGAGCTGTTTTTT.

This chain uses TRBV19 with TRBJ2-7, with D perhaps being TRBD1 or TRBD2 (5 bases each). CDR3 size: 14 residues. Germline assignment: CDR1 LNHDA and CDR2 SQIVND (reference sequence). The V and J ends lost 0 bases and 5 bases respectively, with 11 bases between them. The DNA for the CDR3 is TGTGCCAGTAGTATAGAGGCAGGGAGCCACGAGCAGTACTTC. This codes for CASSIEAGSHEQYF.

This rearrangement joins TRBV5-8 to TRBJ2-4; D is unclear. Trimming removed 4 bases from V and 9 bases from J, with 11 bases in between. Germline V gene sequence: CDR1 SGHTS, CDR2 YDEGEE. CDR3 size: 12 residues. The CDR3 coding sequence is TGTGCCAGCAGCATCGACCGGAGCATTCAGTACTTC. It is translated as CASSIDRSIQYF. Full variable domain (missing parts from reference TRBV5-8 and TRBJ2-4): EAGVTQSPTHLIKTRGQQATLRCSPISGHTSVYWYQQALGLGLQFLLWYDEGEERNRGNFPPRFSGRQFPNYSSELNVNALELEDSALYLCASSIDRSIQYFGAGTRLSVL.

The chain links TRBV19 to TRBJ2-7; D possibly matches TRBD1 or TRBD2 (6 bases each). CDR3 length: 14 amino acids. The V gene's germline CDR1 is LNHDA and CDR2 SQIVND (reference sequence). V lost 6 bases and J 0 bases, leaving 12 bases between the germline ends. The DNA for the CDR3 is TGTGCCAGTAGCTTCGGGGGCAGCTCCTACGAGCAGTACTTC. It specifies CASSFGGSSYEQYF. Together with reference TRBV19 and TRBJ2-7, the CDR3 gives the full variable domain: DGGITQSPKYLFRKEGQNVTLSCEQNLNHDAMYWYRQDPGQGLRLIYYSQIVNDFQKGDIAEGYSVSREKKESFPLTVTSAQKNPTAFYLCASSFGGSSYEQYFGPGTRLTVT.

The gene calls are TRBV9 and TRBJ2-3, with 11 nucleotides matching TRBD2. Germline lookup yields CDR1 SGDLS and CDR2 YYNGEE. The V and J ends lost 3 bases and 0 bases, in that order; junction bases with no gene match: 9. The CDR3 is 18 residues long. CDR3 in DNA: TGTGCCAGCAGCGAACAAAGGACTAGCGGGTCTAGCACAGATACGCAGTATTTT. This encodes CASSEQRTSGSSTDTQYF.

This clone appeared a single time. The rearrangement joins TRBV7-2 to TRBJ1-2; 9 nucleotides line up with TRBD1. The CDR3 is 15 residues long. V shed 4 bases, J shed 0 bases, and the junction held 3 bases outside the gene matches. Germline values: CDR1 SGHTA, CDR2 FQGNSA. The chain's CDR3 is CASSSWTGANYGYTF. The CDR3 nucleotides read TGTGCCAGCAGCTCATGGACAGGGGCTAACTATGGCTACACCTTC.

The V call is TRBV7-9, the J call TRBJ2-1; D call uncertain. Trimming shortened V by 2 bases and J by 6 bases, and 11 bases separated the two germline ends. This CDR3 spans 14 amino acids. Germline assignment: CDR1 SEHNR and CDR2 FQNEAQ (reference sequence). The CDR3 coding sequence is TGTGCCAGCAGCTTAAACCGTCAGAGCAATGAGCAGTTCTTC. It is translated as CASSLNRQSNEQFF.

The V call is TRBV30, the J call TRBJ1-1, with D possibly being TRBD1 (5 bases). This CDR3 comprises 14 residues. Trimming left V 1 base short and J 7 bases short, with 16 bases between. Germline-derived CDR1 and CDR2 are GTSNPN and SVGIG (reference sequence). CDR3 sequence: CAWSAVRGVSEAFF. As DNA, the CDR3 is TGTGCCTGGAGTGCGGTGAGAGGGGTGAGTGAAGCTTTCTTT.

This chain links TRBV5-4 with TRBJ2-1; D gene unclear. Trimming removed 1 base at V and 7 bases at J, with 12 bases between. The CDR3 sequence is 14 residues long. CDR1 is SGHNT, CDR2 YYREEE, per germline (reference sequence). The CDR3 region is CASSLSSLVNEQFF. DNA for the CDR3: TGTGCCAGCAGCTTGTCTTCCCTAGTGAATGAGCAGTTCTTC. The full variable domain, its missing parts supplied by reference TRBV5-4 and TRBJ2-1, is ETGVTQSPTHLIKTRGQQVTLRCSSQSGHNTVSWYQQALGQGPQFIFQYYREEENGRGNFPPRFSGLQFPNYSSELNVNALELDDSALYLCASSLSSLVNEQFFGPGTRLTVL.

This chain connects TRBV7-2 to TRBJ1-5; a weak D match, TRBD1 (6 bases). CDR3 length: 16 residues. CDR1 is SGHTA and CDR2 is FQGNSA in the germline V gene. The V end lost 5 bases, the J end lost 4 bases, and 18 bases lay between the germline ends. CDR3 residues: CASSTGGGGVNQPQHF. CDR3 coding DNA: TGTGCCAGCAGCACCGGGGGCGGAGGTGTAAATCAGCCCCAGCATTTT.

The rearrangement links TRBV5-1 to TRBJ2-5; D is perhaps TRBD2 (6 bases). Germline V CDR1 and CDR2: SGHRS, YFSETQ. This CDR3 spans 15 amino acids. Trimming left V 1 base short and J 5 bases short, with 15 bases between. As DNA, the CDR3 is TGCGCCAGCAGCTTGCTTGCCGGGAGTGGGGAGACCCAGTACTTC. This codes for CASSLLAGSGETQYF.

In this sample, this clone turned up a few times. This chain connects TRBV4-3 to TRBJ1-1; no clear D. Between the trimmed V and J ends, which lost 0 bases and 0 bases, there was a span of 8 bases. Germline CDR1 is LGHNA and CDR2 is YSLEER. This CDR3 spans 15 amino acids. The CDR3 DNA sequence: TGCGCCAGCAGCCAAGAGGACGGAATGAACACTGAAGCTTTCTTT. Translation gives CASSQEDGMNTEAFF.

The chain recombines TRBV6-5 with TRBJ1-2; D call uncertain. Germline CDR1 MNHEY, CDR2 SVGAGI. Trimming took off 0 bases at V and 3 bases at J, with 14 bases between the two ends. The CDR3 is made up of 16 amino acids. The CDR3 is CASSYSTVRAYYGYTF. DNA of the CDR3: TGTGCCAGCAGTTACTCGACCGTCCGGGCCTACTATGGCTACACCTTC.

This clone is a singleton in its sample. The CDR3 bases are TGTGCCAGCAGCTGGACCGGGGGTGGTGGGAGTGGCTACACCTTC. It codes for CASSWTGGGGSGYTF. The gene calls are TRBV5-6 and TRBJ1-2, with D tentatively TRBD1 (5 bases). This CDR3 is 15 amino acids long. Looked up from germline, CDR1 is SGHDT and CDR2 is YYEEEE. Between the trimmed V and J ends, which lost 3 bases and 7 bases, there was a span of 19 bases. The whole variable domain, remainder taken from reference TRBV5-6 and TRBJ1-2, is DAGVTQSPTHLIKTRGQQVTLRCSPKSGHDTVSWYQQALGQGPQFIFQYYEEEERQRGNFPDRFSGHQFPNYSSELNVNALLLGDSALYLCASSWTGGGGSGYTFGSGTRLTVV.

V is TRBV25-1 and J is TRBJ1-4, with D perhaps TRBD1 (5 bases). The ends were cut back, 3 bases at V and 4 bases at J, with 12 bases in the middle. The CDR3 has 15 residues. Germline CDR1 reads MGHDK; CDR2 reads SYGVNS. The CDR3 loop reads CASSDARVNNEKLFF. The CDR3 DNA follows: TGTGCCAGCAGTGACGCCAGGGTTAATAATGAAAAACTGTTTTTT.